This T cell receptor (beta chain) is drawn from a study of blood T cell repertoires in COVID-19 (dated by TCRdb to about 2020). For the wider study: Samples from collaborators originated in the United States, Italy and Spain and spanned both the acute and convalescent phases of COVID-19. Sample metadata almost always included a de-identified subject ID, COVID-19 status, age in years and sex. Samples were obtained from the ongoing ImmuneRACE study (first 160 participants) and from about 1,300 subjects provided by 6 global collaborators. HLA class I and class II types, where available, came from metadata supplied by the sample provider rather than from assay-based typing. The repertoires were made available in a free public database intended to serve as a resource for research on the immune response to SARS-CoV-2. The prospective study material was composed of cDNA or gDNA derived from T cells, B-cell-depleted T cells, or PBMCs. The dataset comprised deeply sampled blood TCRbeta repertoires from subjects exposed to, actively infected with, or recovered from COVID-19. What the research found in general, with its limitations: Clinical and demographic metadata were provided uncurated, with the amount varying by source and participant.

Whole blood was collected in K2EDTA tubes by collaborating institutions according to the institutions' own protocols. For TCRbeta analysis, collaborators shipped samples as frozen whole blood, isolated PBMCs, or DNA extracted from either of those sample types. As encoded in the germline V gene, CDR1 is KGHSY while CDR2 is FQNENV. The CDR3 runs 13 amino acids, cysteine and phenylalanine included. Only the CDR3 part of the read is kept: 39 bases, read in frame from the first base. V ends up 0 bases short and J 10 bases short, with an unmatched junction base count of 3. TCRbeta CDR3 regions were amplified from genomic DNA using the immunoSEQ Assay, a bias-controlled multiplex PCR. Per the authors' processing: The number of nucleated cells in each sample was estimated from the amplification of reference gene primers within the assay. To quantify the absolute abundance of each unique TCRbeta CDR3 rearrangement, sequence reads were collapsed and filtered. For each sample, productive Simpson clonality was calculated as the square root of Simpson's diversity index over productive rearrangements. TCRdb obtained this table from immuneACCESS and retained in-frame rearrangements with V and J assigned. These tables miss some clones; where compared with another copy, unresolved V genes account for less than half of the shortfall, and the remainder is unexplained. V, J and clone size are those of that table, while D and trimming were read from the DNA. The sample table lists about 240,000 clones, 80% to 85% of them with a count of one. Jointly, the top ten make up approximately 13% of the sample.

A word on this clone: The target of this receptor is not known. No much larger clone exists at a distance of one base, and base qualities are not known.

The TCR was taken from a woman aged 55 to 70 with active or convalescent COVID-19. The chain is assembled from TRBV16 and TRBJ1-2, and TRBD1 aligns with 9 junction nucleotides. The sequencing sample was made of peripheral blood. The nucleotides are TGTGCCAGCAGCCAATCGGGACAGGGAGACTACACCTTC. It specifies CASSQSGQGDYTF.